The rows below give T cell receptor beta chains drawn from one sample of a study of tumor and adjacent non-tumor tissue in lung cancer. TCRdb processed the multiplex PCR reads anew with MiXCR; each CDR3 protein has one entry. The table lists 120,000 or so distinct CDR3 sequences, around three fifths of them singletons. Sequenced material: lung tumor tissue. Every receptor here comes from a man aged 25-45 years with non-small cell lung cancer. Each CDR3 is given with its conserved first and last residue. Fields, in order: J gene, V gene, CDR3 protein.

j_call: TRBJ1-5
v_call: TRBV4-1
cdr3_aa: CASSQEPKGGQPQHF

j_call: TRBJ2-2
v_call: TRBV6-1
cdr3_aa: CASTAKANTGELFF

j_call: TRBJ2-3
v_call: TRBV6-6
cdr3_aa: CASSDGQGEVDTQYF

j_call: TRBJ2-7
v_call: TRBV28
cdr3_aa: CASSLGQDWYEQYF

j_call: TRBJ2-7
v_call: TRBV6-1
cdr3_aa: CASSEGTGLPPIYEQYF

j_call: TRBJ1-1
v_call: TRBV29-1
cdr3_aa: CNVEGRVLTEAFF

j_call: TRBJ1-2
v_call: TRBV11-2
cdr3_aa: CASSHPDRAPPLGYTF

j_call: TRBJ2-7
v_call: TRBV5-6
cdr3_aa: CASSLAPGSYEQYF

j_call: TRBJ1-1
v_call: TRBV10-1
cdr3_aa: CASIEVQGSEAFF

j_call: TRBJ1-4
v_call: TRBV20-1
cdr3_aa: CSARDGPVNEKLFF

j_call: TRBJ1-1
v_call: TRBV6-5
cdr3_aa: CASSYAGGGEAFF

j_call: TRBJ2-3
v_call: TRBV12-3/TRBV12-4
cdr3_aa: CASSLGDTQYF

j_call: TRBJ2-2
v_call: TRBV6-5
cdr3_aa: CAAGETRGVNGGLFF

j_call: TRBJ2-7
v_call: TRBV30
cdr3_aa: CAWNKARSRPRLAGDGNEQYF

j_call: TRBJ2-7
v_call: TRBV11-1
cdr3_aa: CASGLAAYPYEQYF

j_call: TRBJ2-5
v_call: TRBV6-5
cdr3_aa: CASGYRRETQYF

j_call: TRBJ2-7
v_call: TRBV5-1
cdr3_aa: CASSLYTGSPGDEQYF

j_call: TRBJ2-7
v_call: TRBV30
cdr3_aa: CASFLLTSGKHYEQYF

j_call: TRBJ2-2
v_call: TRBV7-8
cdr3_aa: CTSSLQPDLKAGELFF

j_call: TRBJ1-4
v_call: TRBV5-6
cdr3_aa: CANSARTGAGEELFF

j_call: TRBJ2-3
v_call: TRBV3-1
cdr3_aa: CASNRGLAGVVDTQYF

j_call: TRBJ2-7
v_call: TRBV12-3/TRBV12-4
cdr3_aa: CASSLTREQYF

j_call: TRBJ2-1
v_call: TRBV11-3
cdr3_aa: CASSLSMGLAIIYNEQFF

j_call: TRBJ2-1
v_call: TRBV11-2
cdr3_aa: CASDSWGDNEQFF

j_call: TRBJ2-2
v_call: TRBV7-3
cdr3_aa: CASSSGASNTGELFF

j_call: TRBJ1-2
v_call: TRBV4-2
cdr3_aa: CASSHADRDNYDYTF

j_call: TRBJ2-5
v_call: TRBV29-1
cdr3_aa: CSVETSGGEAQYF

j_call: TRBJ2-1
v_call: TRBV20-1
cdr3_aa: CNVRTSGGYNEQFF

j_call: TRBJ2-7
v_call: TRBV20-1
cdr3_aa: CSARGPRGVQQYF

j_call: TRBJ2-3
v_call: TRBV20-1
cdr3_aa: CSARDLARLTGTQYF

j_call: TRBJ1-5
v_call: TRBV6-5
cdr3_aa: CVSRKSRTGHRDQPQHF

j_call: TRBJ2-3
v_call: TRBV6-2/TRBV6-3
cdr3_aa: CANSFIGTSGRDTQYF

j_call: TRBJ2-1
v_call: TRBV12-3/TRBV12-4
cdr3_aa: CASGLFGDSYKEQFF

j_call: TRBJ1-2
v_call: TRBV7-9
cdr3_aa: CASSLAAAGINYGYTF

j_call: TRBJ2-2
v_call: TRBV12-3/TRBV12-4
cdr3_aa: CASSPDYLNTGELFF